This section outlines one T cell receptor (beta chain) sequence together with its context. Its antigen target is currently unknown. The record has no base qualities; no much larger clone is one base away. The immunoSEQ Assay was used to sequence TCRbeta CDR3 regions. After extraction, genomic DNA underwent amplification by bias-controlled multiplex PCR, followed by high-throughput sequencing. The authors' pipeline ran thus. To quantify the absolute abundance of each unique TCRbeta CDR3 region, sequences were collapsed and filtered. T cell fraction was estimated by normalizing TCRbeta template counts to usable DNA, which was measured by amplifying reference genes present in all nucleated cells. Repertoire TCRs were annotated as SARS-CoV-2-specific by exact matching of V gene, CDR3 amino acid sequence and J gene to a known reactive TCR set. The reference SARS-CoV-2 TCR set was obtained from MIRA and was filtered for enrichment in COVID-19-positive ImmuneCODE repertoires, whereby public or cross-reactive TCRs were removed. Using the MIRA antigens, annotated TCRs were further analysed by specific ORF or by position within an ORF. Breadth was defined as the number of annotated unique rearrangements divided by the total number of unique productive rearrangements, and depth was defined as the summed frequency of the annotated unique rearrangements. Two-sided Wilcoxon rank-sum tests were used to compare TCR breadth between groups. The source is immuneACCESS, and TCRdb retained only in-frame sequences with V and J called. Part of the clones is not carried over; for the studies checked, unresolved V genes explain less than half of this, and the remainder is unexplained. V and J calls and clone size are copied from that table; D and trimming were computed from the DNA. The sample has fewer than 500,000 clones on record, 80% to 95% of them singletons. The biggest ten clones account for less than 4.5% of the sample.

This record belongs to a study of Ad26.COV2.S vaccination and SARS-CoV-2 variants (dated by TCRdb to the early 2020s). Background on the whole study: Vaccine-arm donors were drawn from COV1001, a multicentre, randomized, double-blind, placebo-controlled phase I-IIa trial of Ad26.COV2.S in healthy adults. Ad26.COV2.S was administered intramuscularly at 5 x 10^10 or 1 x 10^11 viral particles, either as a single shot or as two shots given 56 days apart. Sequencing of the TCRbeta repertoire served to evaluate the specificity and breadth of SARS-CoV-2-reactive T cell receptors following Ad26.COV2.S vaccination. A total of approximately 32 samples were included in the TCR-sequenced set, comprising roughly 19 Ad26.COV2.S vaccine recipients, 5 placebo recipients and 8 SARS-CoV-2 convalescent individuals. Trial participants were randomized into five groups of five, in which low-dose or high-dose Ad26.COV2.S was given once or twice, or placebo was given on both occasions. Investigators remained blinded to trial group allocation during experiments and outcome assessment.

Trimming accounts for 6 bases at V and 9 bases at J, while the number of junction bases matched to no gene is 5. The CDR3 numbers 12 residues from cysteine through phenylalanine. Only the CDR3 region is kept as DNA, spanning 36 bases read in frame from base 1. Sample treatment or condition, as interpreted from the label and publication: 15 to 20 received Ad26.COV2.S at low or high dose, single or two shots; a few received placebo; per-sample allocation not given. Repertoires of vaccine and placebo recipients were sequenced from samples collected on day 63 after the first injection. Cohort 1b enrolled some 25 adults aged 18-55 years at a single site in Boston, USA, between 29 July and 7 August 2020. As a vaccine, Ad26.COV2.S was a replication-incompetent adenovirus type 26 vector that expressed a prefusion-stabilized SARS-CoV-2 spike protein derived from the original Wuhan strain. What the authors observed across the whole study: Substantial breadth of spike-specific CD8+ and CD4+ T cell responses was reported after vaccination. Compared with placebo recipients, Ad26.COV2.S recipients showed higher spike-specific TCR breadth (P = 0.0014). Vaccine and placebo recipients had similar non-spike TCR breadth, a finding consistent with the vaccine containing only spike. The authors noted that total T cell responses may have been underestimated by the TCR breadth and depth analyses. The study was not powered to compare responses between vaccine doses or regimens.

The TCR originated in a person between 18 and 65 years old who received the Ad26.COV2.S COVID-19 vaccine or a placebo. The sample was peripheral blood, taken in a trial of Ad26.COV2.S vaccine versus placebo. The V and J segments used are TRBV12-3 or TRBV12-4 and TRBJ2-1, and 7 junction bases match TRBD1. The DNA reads TGTGCCAGCAGCCCTACAGGGGTTGAGCAGTTCTTC. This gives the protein CASSPTGVEQFF.